The 25 T cell receptor beta chains below were found in one sample sequenced in a study of tumor-infiltrating lymphocytes in glioblastoma multiforme. Three nested ARM-PCR rounds with V-beta and C-beta primers built TCRB libraries. TCRdb reprocessed the multiplex PCR reads with MiXCR, giving one entry per CDR3 protein. In the table there are some 32,000 distinct CDR3 sequences, 60% to 75% of which are singletons. Input material: brain tumor tissue. The origin of the receptors is a male donor with glioblastoma.

A remark on this clonotype: At one of its ends the junction is not consistent with the germline gene, which may arise from a read error. The J gene is TRBJ1-1, the V gene TRBV29-1; D possibly corresponds to TRBD1 (6 bases). CDR3 size: 11 residues. Germline V gene lookup returns CDR1 SQVTM and CDR2 ANQGSEA. The DNA for the CDR3 is TGCAGCGCTCCTGGGGACACTGGAGCTTTCTTT. Translating gives CSAPGDTGAFF.

This clonotype has ten or more counts. The V gene is TRBV20-1, the J gene TRBJ2-1; 8 bases are a match to TRBD2. The V and J ends lost 0 bases and 0 bases, in that order; junction bases with no gene match: 7. Germline CDR1 DFQATT, CDR2 SNEGSKA (reference sequence). The CDR3 covers 17 residues. The CDR3 DNA sequence: TGCAGTGCTAGAGATGCGGGAGGCCTTAGCTCCTACAATGAGCAGTTCTTC. This gives the protein CSARDAGGLSSYNEQFF.

As to this clonotype: This is likely a read error, given that the CDR3 carries no conserved phenylalanine or tryptophan at its end. Because the CDR3's place on the DNA is in doubt, the DNA is left out and the CDR3 is given as listed by TCRdb. This sequence joins TRBV6-1 and TRBJ2-2; TRBD1 reflects the table's D call only, with no check against the DNA. The CDR3 contains 16 residues when both ends are counted. Germline loops: CDR1 MNHNS, CDR2 SASEGT. This chain's CDR3 is CASSIWGTSNTGELLL.

Concerning this clonotype: An end of the junction differs from the germline gene, which may be a read error. The rearrangement joins TRBV20-1 to TRBJ2-4; no reliable D call. In germline, CDR1 is DFQATT, CDR2 SNEGSKA (reference sequence). This CDR3 spans 15 amino acids. Here the CDR3 reads CSARPFRPAKNIQNF. The CDR3 region has the DNA TGCAGTGCGCGGCCTTTCAGACCGGCCAAAAACATTCAGAACTTC.

This clonotype occurred once. The chain uses TRBV11-2 and TRBJ2-5; TRBD2 matches 7 bases. The germline CDR1 and CDR2 sequences are SGHAT and FQNNGV. The junction had 9 bases not matched to a gene; V was cut back by 1 base and J by 4 bases. CDR3 length: 16 residues. In nucleotides, the CDR3 is TGTGCCAGCAGCTTAGGGGGAGGGAGTGTCGGAGAGACCCAGTACTTC. Translation: CASSLGGGSVGETQYF.

As regards this clonotype: As the CDR3 is not closed by the conserved phenylalanine or tryptophan, this likely results from a read error. The CDR3: CASRGAGGSYEQYL. CDR3 DNA sequence: TGTGCCAGCAGAGGGGCGGGAGGCTCCTACGAGCAGTACTTA. The genes are TRBV28 and TRBJ2-7, with TRBD2 matching over 8 bases. Germline V gene sequence: CDR1 MDHEN, CDR2 SYDVKM. The ends lost 6 bases at V and 0 bases at J; junction bases unmatched: 4. The CDR3 has 14 amino acids.

Remarks on this clonotype: The DNA is left out, because the CDR3 cannot be placed on it with certainty; the CDR3 is given as TCRdb lists it. This chain joins TRBV29-1 and TRBJ2-7; TRBD1 is the table's D call and was not checked against the DNA. Germline V lookup: CDR1 SQVTM, CDR2 ANQGSEA. The CDR3 extends over 13 residues, inclusive of both ends. This CDR3 reads CSVATGTEYEQCF.

A remark on this clonotype: The junction shows a germline mismatch at one end, possibly a read error. The V gene is TRBV6-1, the J gene TRBJ1-5; D not resolved. The germline V gene encodes CDR1 MNHNS and CDR2 SASEGT. This CDR3 has 17 residues. This CDR3 is CASNESGLGGPNQPQHF. Written as DNA, the CDR3 is TGTGCCAGCAATGAGTCGGGTCTTGGCGGCCCCAATCAGCCCCAGCACTTT.

Note on this clonotype: It may be a read error: a sequence one base away is much more abundant. The chain combines TRBV5-1 with TRBJ2-3, with D hard to call. Germline V gene lookup returns CDR1 SGHRS and CDR2 YFSETQ. The CDR3 loop spans 12 amino acids. Trimming took off 5 bases at V and 8 bases at J, with 12 bases between the two ends. DNA of the CDR3: TGCGCCAGCAGTGTACACGCAGGTACGCAGTATTTT. It codes for CASSVHAGTQYF.

This clonotype came up many times. CDR3 in DNA: TGTGCCAGCAGCAGGACTAGCGGGATGCCCGGGGCCAACGTCCTGACTTTC. Amino acid sequence: CASSRTSGMPGANVLTF. The rearrangement uses TRBV6-1 and TRBJ2-6; TRBD2 matches 12 bases. After removal of 6 bases from V and 4 bases from J, the junction contained 7 bases not matched to a gene. CDR1 and CDR2 from the germline V gene are MNHNS and SASEGT. This CDR3 has 17 residues.

This clonotype was detected many times. The chain recombines TRBV20-1 with TRBJ1-5; a possible D gene is TRBD1 (6 bases). Trimming took 0 bases from V and 2 from J, leaving 11 bases between them. The germline gives CDR1 DFQATT, CDR2 SNEGSKA (reference sequence). This CDR3 has 15 amino acids. CDR3 DNA sequence: TGCAGTGCTAGAGATACAGGGTTTGGCAATCAGCCCCAGCATTTT. Translation gives CSARDTGFGNQPQHF.

With respect to this clonotype: The junction differs from germline at one of its ends, possibly a read error. The CDR3 region is CASGFSGEKLFF. In nucleotides, the CDR3 is TGTGCCAGCGGTTTCTCAGGCGAAAAACTTTTTTTT. The gene calls are TRBV12-3 or TRBV12-4 and TRBJ1-4; D is ambiguous. The length of the CDR3 is 12 residues.

This clonotype has ten or more counts. The CDR3 loop reads CSARDPGPIYGYTF. DNA of the CDR3: TGCAGTGCTAGAGATCCAGGGCCCATCTATGGCTACACCTTC. The rearrangement links TRBV20-1 to TRBJ1-2; possible D gene TRBD1, 5 bases. The germline CDR1 and CDR2 sequences are DFQATT and SNEGSKA (reference sequence). V dropped 0 bases and J dropped 4 bases, with 12 bases sitting between them. This CDR3 comprises 14 residues.

As concerns this clonotype: This CDR3 fails to terminate in the conserved phenylalanine or tryptophan, so it likely reflects a read error. The V call is TRBV20-1, the J call TRBJ1-2; D gene unclear. The V gene lost 8 bases and the J gene lost 4 bases, with 14 bases spanning the gap. The CDR3 sequence is 12 residues long. Germline V CDR1 and CDR2: DFQATT, SNEGSKA (reference sequence). The chain's CDR3 is CSTMRSGYGYTS. The CDR3 coding sequence is TGCAGTACTATGAGGTCGGGCTATGGCTACACCTCC.

This clonotype was observed once. The V call is TRBV6-5, the J call TRBJ2-1, with a tentative D call TRBD2 (5 bases). Trimming stripped 5 bases from V and 7 bases from J, with 18 bases between. This CDR3 comprises 15 residues. CDR1 is MNHEY and CDR2 is SVGAGI in the germline V gene. The CDR3 bases are TGTGCCAGCAGTCCAACAGACGGGGTAAAGAATGAGCAGTTCTTC. Translation: CASSPTDGVKNEQFF.

V gene TRBV6-6 combines with J gene TRBJ2-5; D is perhaps TRBD2 (5 bases). This CDR3 spans 12 amino acids. V was trimmed by 0 bases and J by 11 bases, leaving 10 bases between them. Germline-derived CDR1 and CDR2 are MNHNY and SVGAGI (reference sequence). For the CDR3, the DNA is TGTGCCAGCAGTTACTCGAGGGAGATACAGTACTTC. Amino acid sequence: CASSYSREIQYF.

This chain uses TRBV6-5 with TRBJ2-1, with D tentatively TRBD1 (6 bases). Trimming stripped 2 bases from V and 3 bases from J, with 11 bases between. The CDR3 spans 15 residues. The V gene's germline CDR1 is MNHEY and CDR2 SVGAGI. DNA of the CDR3: TGTGCCAGCAGTTACCTAACAGGGAACTACAATGAGCAGTTCTTC. Amino acids: CASSYLTGNYNEQFF.

This clonotype was observed many times. The rearrangement uses TRBV6-5 and TRBJ1-1; D uncertain. V was pared by 7 bases and J by 1 base, with 10 bases between. CDR1 MNHEY and CDR2 SVGAGI come from the germline V gene. The length of the CDR3 is 13 residues. The chain's CDR3 is CASTTSGNTEAFF. The CDR3 nucleotides read TGTGCCAGCACCACCAGCGGGAACACTGAAGCTTTCTTT.

This clonotype has ten or more counts. J is TRBJ1-1 and V is TRBV5-4; D remains unclear. Germline V gene lookup returns CDR1 SGHNT and CDR2 YYREEE (reference sequence). The ends were cut back, 3 bases at V and 3 bases at J, with 12 bases in the middle. The CDR3 runs 14 residues. The CDR3 is CASSSVQWDTEAFF. The DNA for the CDR3 is TGTGCCAGCAGCTCAGTACAGTGGGACACTGAAGCTTTCTTT.

As regards this clonotype: One end of the junction does not line up with germline, which may come from a read error. The gene calls are TRBV11-1 and TRBJ2-3, with a tentative D call TRBD2 (5 bases). The CDR3 spans 14 residues. Germline CDR1 is SGHAT and CDR2 is FQDESV (reference sequence). This CDR3 reads CASSSVGVPDTQCF. As DNA, the CDR3 is TGTGCCAGCAGCTCAGTCGGGGTCCCAGATACGCAGTGTTTT.

The rearrangement uses TRBV5-6 and TRBJ2-7; D perhaps matches TRBD2 (6 bases). V lost 3 bases, J lost 2 bases, and 15 bases lay in between. Germline V gene data show CDR1 as SGHDT and CDR2 as YYEEEE. The CDR3 consists of 15 residues. The CDR3 sequence: CASSSGVARAYEQYF. CDR3 nucleotide sequence: TGTGCCAGCAGCTCGGGAGTCGCTAGGGCCTACGAGCAGTACTTC.

V gene TRBV6-1 combines with J gene TRBJ2-2, with D perhaps matching TRBD2 (6 bases). Trimming left V 9 bases short and J 6 bases short, with 26 bases between. Germline V gives CDR1 MNHNS, CDR2 SASEGT. The CDR3 is 17 amino acids. CDR3 protein: CARKETRDGGLSGELFF. The DNA of the CDR3 is TGTGCCAGGAAAGAGACCCGGGACGGGGGATTATCCGGGGAGCTGTTTTTT.

In this sample, this clonotype turned up a few times. J is TRBJ1-3 and V is TRBV18, with D perhaps TRBD1 (6 bases). CDR1 is KGHSH and CDR2 is LQKENI in the germline V gene. The CDR3 sequence is 14 residues long. Trimming stripped 4 bases from V and 2 bases from J, with 9 bases between. In DNA form, the CDR3 reads TGTGCCAGCTCACTGGGGGCCCCTGGAAACACCATATATTTT. Its translation: CASSLGAPGNTIYF.

This clonotype has a handful of counts. J is TRBJ2-5 and V is TRBV2, with D unresolved. This CDR3 is built from 12 residues. V lost 6 bases to trimming and J lost 5 bases, with 10 bases between them. In germline, CDR1 is SNHLY, CDR2 FYNNEI. In nucleotides, the CDR3 is TGTGCCAGCAGGGACCTCGGGGAGACCCAGTACTTC. Its protein product is CASRDLGETQYF.

Worth noting for this clonotype: A much more abundant neighbour one base away suggests this may be a read error. The chain has TRBV20-1 and TRBJ1-3; TRBD1 aligns across 7 bases. Germline V gives CDR1 DFQATT, CDR2 SNEGSKA (reference sequence). The CDR3 is 14 residues long. DNA of the CDR3: TGCAGTGCTCTGACAGGGACAACTGGAAACACCATATTTTTT. Protein: CSALTGTTGNTIFF.